The T cell receptor (beta chain) under discussion was sequenced for a study of radiation and T cells in renal cell carcinoma. Turning to the study itself: Nephrectomy followed 15 Gy stereotactic body radiation by 4 weeks.

The germline V gene encodes CDR1 MNHEY and CDR2 SVGAGI. CDR3 length: 14 amino acids. Germline trimming cut 2 bases from V and 6 bases from J; bases unmatched to any gene: 5. Regarding time point: baseline pretreatment blood. The sample's treatment: 15 Gy SBRT to primary tumor, nephrectomy 4 weeks later. Blood was sampled at baseline, 2 weeks and 4 weeks after SBRT. Data came from immunoSEQ multiplex PCR; TCRdb stores just in-frame clones and leaves some out. Seen here are about 140,000 clones, around four fifths observed once, and the top ten hold approximately 20%. This sequence originates from a woman aged 45-59 years with renal cell carcinoma. The rearrangement joins TRBV6-5 to TRBJ2-3; 7 positions match TRBD2. The sequences come from blood, collected from a patient whose treatment included radiotherapy and nephrectomy. The CDR3 DNA reads as TGTGCCAGCAGTTACCGGGGGAGGGTGGATACGCAGTATTTT. Encoded protein: CASSYRGRVDTQYF.